The 23 T cell receptor beta chains below come from one sample, sequenced in a study of response to subunit inactivated influenza vaccine. One entry per CDR3 protein, called by TCRdb with MiXCR from the RT-PCR reads. The sample has approximately 700,000 distinct CDR3 sequences, approximately 14% seen once. The sample here was PBMCs from blood, taken about 13 days after vaccination. All receptors come from a man aged 50-60 years who received an inactivated influenza vaccine.

The genes are TRBV2 and TRBJ2-7; 8 bases map to TRBD1. The CDR3 has 14 residues. With V trimmed by 7 bases and J by 1 base, 6 bases remained unmatched. CDR1 and CDR2 (germline): SNHLY, FYNNEI. The CDR3 nucleotides are TGTGCCAGCAAACCGACAGGGGCGTCCTACGAGCAGTACTTC. This sequence encodes CASKPTGASYEQYF.

This clonotype was observed a few times. The chain carries TRBV6-1 and TRBJ1-5, with D possibly matching TRBD1 (5 bases). The germline gives CDR1 MNHNS, CDR2 SASEGT. V was clipped by 8 bases and J by 4 bases, with 12 bases between them. There are 13 residues in the CDR3. CDR3 DNA: TGTGCCAGCGCCGTCGGGGGGAATCAGCCCCAGCATTTT. Protein sequence: CASAVGGNQPQHF.

This clonotype was detected only a few times. V usage is TRBV11-2 and J usage is TRBJ2-7, with TRBD2 matching over 13 bases. V lost 5 bases to trimming and J lost 6 bases; unmatched junction nucleotides: 7. Germline V gene data show CDR1 as SGHAT and CDR2 as FQNNGV. This CDR3 contains 15 residues. This CDR3 reads CASSIARTSGSEQYF. The DNA for the CDR3 is TGTGCCAGCAGCATCGCCAGGACTAGCGGGAGCGAGCAGTACTTC.

This clonotype turned up a few times. The V and J genes are TRBV15 and TRBJ2-2; D gene ambiguous. CDR3 length: 14 residues. Looked up from germline, CDR1 is LNHNV and CDR2 is YYDKDF (reference sequence). V was trimmed by 0 bases and J by 4 bases, leaving 6 bases between them. CDR3 bases: TGTGCCACCAGCAGAGATCCACGCACCGGGGAGCTGTTTTTT. Its translation is CATSRDPRTGELFF.

This clonotype was detected only a few times. The CDR3 reads CASSAGALDNEQFF. CDR3 DNA sequence: TGTGCCAGCAGTGCAGGGGCCCTTGACAATGAGCAGTTCTTC. The chain recombines TRBV6-1 with TRBJ2-1, with a weak D call TRBD1 (6 bases). The CDR3 has 14 amino acids. The V end was cut by 4 bases, the J end by 5 bases, with 12 bases between. Germline V lookup: CDR1 MNHNS, CDR2 SASEGT.

The J gene is TRBJ2-7, the V gene TRBV20-1, with D perhaps given as TRBD1 or TRBD2 (5 bases each). Trimming took 1 base from V and 3 from J, leaving 10 bases between them. Germline CDR1 reads DFQATT; CDR2 reads SNEGSKA (reference sequence). The CDR3 consists of 13 residues. CDR3 residues: CSARVSGSYEQYF. The CDR3 nucleotides are TGCAGTGCTAGAGTGTCAGGGAGCTACGAGCAGTACTTC.

The table lists this clonotype with a few counts. This chain joins TRBV7-2 and TRBJ1-3; no firm D call. In germline, CDR1 is SGHTA, CDR2 FQGNSA. V lost 1 base to trimming and J lost 0 bases, with 10 bases between them. The CDR3 runs to 16 residues. The CDR3 DNA is TGTGCCAGCAGCTTAGAAGACTTTCCCTCTGGAAACACCATATATTTT. It encodes CASSLEDFPSGNTIYF.

The chain links TRBV12-3 or TRBV12-4 to TRBJ2-3; 10 nucleotides match TRBD1. CDR3 length: 14 residues. The ends lost 6 bases at V and 4 bases at J; junction bases unmatched: 4. The CDR3 DNA reads TGTGCCAGCAGAGGACAGGGGGGCGCAGATACGCAGTATTTT. As protein: CASRGQGGADTQYF.

This clonotype was seen repeatedly, ten times or more. The chain joins TRBV4-1 to TRBJ1-2; 12 bases align to TRBD1. The CDR3 contains 16 residues. Germline trimming cut 4 bases from V and 6 bases from J; bases unmatched to any gene: 9. CDR1 and CDR2 (germline): MGHRA, YSYEKL. The DNA for the CDR3 is TGCGCCAGCAGCCCTCTCCTGGGACAGGGGGCGAATGGCTACACCTTC. The encoded protein is CASSPLLGQGANGYTF.

This clonotype appeared a few times. The chain couples TRBV4-2 to TRBJ1-4; the D gene is possibly TRBD1 (5 bases). CDR3 length: 14 amino acids. Trimming took off 1 base at V and 7 bases at J, with 10 bases between the two ends. The germline CDR1 and CDR2 sequences are LGHNA and YNFKEQ. The CDR3 loop is CASSQGGQGEKLFF. CDR3 DNA: TGTGCCAGCAGCCAAGGAGGGCAGGGTGAAAAACTGTTTTTT.

V usage is TRBV20-1 and J usage is TRBJ1-1; D perhaps matches TRBD1 (5 bases). V was trimmed by 5 bases and J by 0 bases, leaving 13 bases between them. The germline V gene encodes CDR1 DFQATT and CDR2 SNEGSKA (reference sequence). The CDR3 is 14 residues long. CDR3 residues: CSAPEGRLNTEAFF. The CDR3 coding sequence is TGCAGTGCTCCCGAGGGGAGGCTGAACACTGAAGCTTTCTTT.

This chain links TRBV7-2 with TRBJ1-6, with TRBD1 as a possible D gene (5 bases). Germline CDR1 reads SGHTA; CDR2 reads FQGNSA. The CDR3 is 14 residues long. Trimming pared 5 bases from V and 7 bases from J, leaving 12 bases between. This CDR3 reads CASSRGTVNSPLHF. The DNA for the CDR3 is TGTGCCAGCAGCCGCGGGACTGTCAATTCACCCCTCCACTTT.

This clonotype was counted a few times. The chain joins TRBV3-1 to TRBJ2-7, with 12 bases lining up with TRBD1. CDR1 is LGHDT, CDR2 YNNKEL, per germline (reference sequence). J lost 3 bases, V lost 5 bases, and 5 bases had no gene match. CDR3 length: 15 residues. The CDR3 here is CASSVGTGGFYEQYF. The DNA for the CDR3 is TGTGCCAGCAGCGTTGGGACAGGGGGCTTCTACGAGCAGTACTTC.

The chain carries TRBV29-1 and TRBJ2-3; 7 nucleotides match TRBD2. CDR3 size: 15 residues. After removal of 6 bases from V and 5 bases from J, the junction contained 14 bases not matched to a gene. The V gene's germline CDR1 is SQVTM and CDR2 ANQGSEA. CDR3 amino acids: CSVVGAGNPRDTQYF. The CDR3, as DNA: TGCAGCGTCGTAGGAGCGGGAAATCCAAGAGATACGCAGTATTTT.

This rearrangement joins TRBV4-1 to TRBJ2-7; D is unresolved. The germline CDR1 and CDR2 sequences are MGHRA and YSYEKL. The CDR3 length is 13 residues. The ends were cut back, 2 bases at V and 10 bases at J, with 15 bases in the middle. For the CDR3, the DNA is TGCGCCAGCAGCCAACCGGGTTCTGGCTACCAGTACTTC. Encoded protein: CASSQPGSGYQYF.

This clonotype was counted between two and nine times. The chain joins TRBV6-1 to TRBJ2-1; 13 bases agree with TRBD2. The CDR3 is made up of 14 amino acids. V lost 5 bases, J lost 9 bases, and 4 bases stayed unmatched. Germline V gene lookup returns CDR1 MNHNS and CDR2 SASEGT. The CDR3 loop reads CASSRGLAGSEQFF. CDR3 nucleotide sequence: TGTGCCAGCAGTAGGGGACTAGCGGGATCTGAGCAGTTCTTC.

The V and J genes are TRBV7-9 and TRBJ2-3; 8 nucleotides agree with TRBD2. CDR1 is SEHNR and CDR2 is FQNEAQ in the germline V gene (reference sequence). This CDR3 has 15 amino acids. V lost 5 bases, J lost 2 bases, and 6 bases stayed unmatched. The CDR3 here is CASSPERGYTDTQYF. The CDR3 nucleotides are TGTGCCAGCAGCCCCGAGCGGGGGTACACAGATACGCAGTATTTT. Full variable domain (missing parts from reference TRBV7-9 and TRBJ2-3): DTGVSQNPRHKITKRGQNVTFRCDPISEHNRLYWYRQTLGQGPEFLTYFQNEAQLEKSRLLSDRFSAERPKGSFSTLEIQRTEQGDSAMYLCASSPERGYTDTQYFGPGTRLTVL.

The chain couples TRBV20-1 to TRBJ2-1; 7 bases align to TRBD2. V dropped 0 bases and J dropped 0; count of bases not matched to a gene: 5. The CDR3 spans 16 residues. In germline, CDR1 is DFQATT, CDR2 SNEGSKA (reference sequence). The chain's CDR3 is CSARDSGRSSYNEQFF. Here the CDR3 DNA reads TGCAGTGCTAGAGATAGCGGGCGGAGCTCCTACAATGAGCAGTTCTTC.

In its sample, this clonotype was seen many times. The genes are TRBV5-1 and TRBJ2-1; D gene unclear. V lost 0 bases to trimming and J lost 0 bases, with 10 bases between them. The CDR3 sequence is 16 residues long. Germline V CDR1 and CDR2: SGHRS, YFSETQ. The CDR3 nucleotides read TGCGCCAGCAGCTTGGCGGCAGAAATCTCCTACAATGAGCAGTTCTTC. Protein product: CASSLAAEISYNEQFF.

This clonotype was detected many times. The chain is built from TRBV5-1 and TRBJ1-2, with D possibly TRBD1 on 5 matching bases. Germline lookup yields CDR1 SGHRS and CDR2 YFSETQ. Trimming took off 0 bases at V and 6 bases at J, with 12 bases between the two ends. CDR3 size: 14 residues. CDR3 DNA: TGCGCCAGCAGCTTGGAAGCAGGGATCCATGGCTACACCTTC. It translates to CASSLEAGIHGYTF. Together with reference TRBV5-1 and TRBJ1-2, the CDR3 gives the full variable domain: KAGVTQTPRYLIKTRGQQVTLSCSPISGHRSVSWYQQTPGQGLQFLFEYFSETQRNKGNFPGRFSGRQFSNSRSEMNVSTLELGDSALYLCASSLEAGIHGYTFGSGTRLTVV.

This clonotype was recorded a few times. The chain combines TRBV20-1 with TRBJ1-2; 9 nucleotides agree with TRBD1. The CDR3 runs 16 residues. CDR1 and CDR2 from the germline V gene are DFQATT and SNEGSKA (reference sequence). J was trimmed by 6 bases and V by 6 bases; bases with no gene match: 17. The chain's CDR3 is CSAESTSGTGTDGYTF. In DNA, the CDR3 is TGCAGTGCCGAATCGACGTCCGGGACAGGGACCGATGGCTACACCTTC.

This chain links TRBV7-6 with TRBJ2-1; perhaps TRBD1 as D (6 bases). Trimming stripped 6 bases from V and 10 bases from J, with 10 bases between. The CDR3 is made up of 11 amino acids. Germline V gene lookup returns CDR1 SGHVS and CDR2 FNYEAQ. This chain's CDR3 is CASRGAGEQFF. CDR3 DNA: TGTGCCAGCAGGGGGGCCGGGGAGCAGTTCTTC.

This clonotype was seen many times. The chain has TRBV12-3 or TRBV12-4 and TRBJ1-1; the D is unclear. The CDR3 contains 10 residues. The V and J ends lost 5 bases and 2 bases respectively, with 0 bases between them. The chain's CDR3 is CASSNTEAFF. CDR3 coding DNA: TGTGCCAGCAGTAACACTGAAGCTTTCTTT.